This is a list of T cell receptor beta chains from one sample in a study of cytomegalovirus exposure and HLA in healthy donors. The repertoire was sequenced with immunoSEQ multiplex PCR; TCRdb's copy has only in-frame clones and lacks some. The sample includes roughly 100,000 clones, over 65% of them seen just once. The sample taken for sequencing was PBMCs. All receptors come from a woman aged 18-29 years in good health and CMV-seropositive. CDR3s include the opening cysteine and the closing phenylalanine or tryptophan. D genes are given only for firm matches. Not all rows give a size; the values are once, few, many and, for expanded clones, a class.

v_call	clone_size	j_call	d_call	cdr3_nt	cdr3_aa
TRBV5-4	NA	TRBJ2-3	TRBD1	TGTGCCAGCAGCTCAAAGACAGGGGGGGCAGATACGCAGTATTTT	CASSSKTGGADTQYF
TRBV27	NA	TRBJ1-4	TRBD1	TGTACCAGCAGTTTATACAGGGGGTCGTATGAAAAACTGTTTTTT	CTSSLYRGSYEKLFF
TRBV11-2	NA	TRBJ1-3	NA	TGTGCCAGCAACATCGGAGGGGGGGACACTTTTACTGGAAACACCATATATTTT	CASNIGGGDTFTGNTIYF
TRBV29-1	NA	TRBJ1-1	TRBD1	TGCAGCGTTGATGCCGGGACAGGGACCATGAACACTGAAGCTTTCTTT	CSVDAGTGTMNTEAFF
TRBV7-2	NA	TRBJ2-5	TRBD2	TGTGCCAGCAGCTTAGAACTGGCGGGGGGGAAGGAGACCCAGTACTTC	CASSLELAGGKETQYF
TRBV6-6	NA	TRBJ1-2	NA	TGTGCCAGCAGTTTACCCGGACAGCTTAACTATGGCTACACCTTC	CASSLPGQLNYGYTF
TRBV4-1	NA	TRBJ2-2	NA	TGCGCCAGCAGCCAACTCCATCAGGGGACCGGGGAGCTGTTTTTT	CASSQLHQGTGELFF
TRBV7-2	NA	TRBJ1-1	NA	TGTGCCAGCACCACTTCCCACACAGATTCCACTGAAGCTTTCTTT	CASTTSHTDSTEAFF
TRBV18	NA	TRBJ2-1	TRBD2	TGTGCCAGCTCACCACCGGGACTAGCGGGAAGCAATGAGCAGTTCTTC	CASSPPGLAGSNEQFF
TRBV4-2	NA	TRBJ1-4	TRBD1	TGTGCCAGCAGCCAAGTAATCTCCGGGACAGATAATGAAAAACTGTTTTTT	CASSQVISGTDNEKLFF
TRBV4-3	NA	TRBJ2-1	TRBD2	TGCGCCAGCAGCCAAGGGTGGGTAGCGGGGGCCTTGGACAATGAGCAGTTCTTC	CASSQGWVAGALDNEQFF
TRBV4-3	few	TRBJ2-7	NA	TGCGCCAGCAGCTTCTTAGAGGGAGTGGGCTACGAGCAGTACTTC	CASSFLEGVGYEQYF
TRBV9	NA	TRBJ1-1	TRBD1	TGTGCCAGCAGCGCGGGAGTAACAGGGGGTAACACTGAAGCTTTCTTT	CASSAGVTGGNTEAFF
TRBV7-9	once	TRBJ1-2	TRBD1	TGTGCCAGCAGCTCGCCGGGACAGGGGAGAGGCTACACCTTC	CASSSPGQGRGYTF
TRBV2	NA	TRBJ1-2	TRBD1	TGTGCCAGCAGTGAGGTCCCCCCAACTACGGGACAGAAGCTTAACTATGGCTACACCTTC	CASSEVPPTTGQKLNYGYTF
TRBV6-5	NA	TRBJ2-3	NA	TGTGCCAGCAGTTACTCCTCGGGGTACACAGATACGCAGTATTTT	CASSYSSGYTDTQYF
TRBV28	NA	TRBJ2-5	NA	TGTGCCAGCAGTGCATTCGGGACAAAAACCGACGAGACCCAGTACTTC	CASSAFGTKTDETQYF
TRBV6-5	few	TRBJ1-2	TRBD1	TGTGCCAGCAGCCCGCGGCCAGGGGGCGGACGTGGCTACACCTTC	CASSPRPGGGRGYTF
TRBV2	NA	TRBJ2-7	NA	TGTGCCAGCACTAGCCCAGACTCCTACGAGCAGTACTTC	CASTSPDSYEQYF
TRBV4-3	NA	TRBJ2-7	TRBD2	TGCGCCAGCAGCCAAGATCGGGGGGGTTTCTACGAGCAGTACTTC	CASSQDRGGFYEQYF
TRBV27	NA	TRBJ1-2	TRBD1	TGTGCCAGCAGTTTAACCCGGACAGGGGGCCAGGGCTACACCTTC	CASSLTRTGGQGYTF
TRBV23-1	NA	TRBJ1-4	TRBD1	TGCGCCAGCAGTCAAATTAGGGGGACAGGGGATAATGAAAAACTGTTTTTT	CASSQIRGTGDNEKLFF
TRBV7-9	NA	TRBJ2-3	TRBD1	TGTGCCAGCAAAGGCGGGCGAAAACTGGGACAGGCCAGCACAGATACGCAGTATTTT	CASKGGRKLGQASTDTQYF
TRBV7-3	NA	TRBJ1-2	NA	TGTGCCAGCAGCCCTCAGGGGTATGATGGCTACACCTTC	CASSPQGYDGYTF
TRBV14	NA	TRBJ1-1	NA	TGTGCCAGCAGCCAAGATCAGGGGCAAACTACTGAAGCTTTCTTT	CASSQDQGQTTEAFF
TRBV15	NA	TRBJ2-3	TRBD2	TGTGCCACCAGCAGAGACCCACTAGCGGACCCGCTTAAGGATACGCAGTATTTT	CATSRDPLADPLKDTQYF
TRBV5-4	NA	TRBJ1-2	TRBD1	TGTGCCAGCAGCCGTGCCGGGACAGGGGACTATGGCTACACCTTC	CASSRAGTGDYGYTF
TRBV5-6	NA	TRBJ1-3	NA	TGTGCCAGCAGCGCGACAGGACACCGTGGTGGAAACACCATATATTTT	CASSATGHRGGNTIYF
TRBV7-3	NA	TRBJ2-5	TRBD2	TGTGCCAGCAGCTTAACTAGCGGGGGGGCCAAAGAGACCCAGTACTTC	CASSLTSGGAKETQYF
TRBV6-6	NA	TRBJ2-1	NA	TGTGCCAGCAGTTACTCGACCGCGGCCCCGAATGAGCAGTTCTTC	CASSYSTAAPNEQFF
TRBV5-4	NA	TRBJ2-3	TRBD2	TGTGCCAGCAGCTTGCCGACTAGCGGCCAACGCACAGATACGCAGTATTTT	CASSLPTSGQRTDTQYF
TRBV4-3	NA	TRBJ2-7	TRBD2	TGCGCCAGCAGCCCGGGCACCAGCGGGAGGGCGGCGGAGCAGTACTTC	CASSPGTSGRAAEQYF
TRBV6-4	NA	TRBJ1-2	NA	TGTGCCAGCAGATGGAGGTTCTATGGCTACACCTTC	CASRWRFYGYTF
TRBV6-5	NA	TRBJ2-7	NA	TGTGCCAGCAGTTACCTGGGGGGTCCGGGGGAGCAGTACTTC	CASSYLGGPGEQYF
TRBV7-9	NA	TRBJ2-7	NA	TGTGCCAGCAGCCCCCAATACGAGCAGTACTTC	CASSPQYEQYF
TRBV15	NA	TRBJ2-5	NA	TGTGCCACCAGCAGAGATCGAGGGGGCGGGGCAGAGACCCAGTACTTC	CATSRDRGGGAETQYF
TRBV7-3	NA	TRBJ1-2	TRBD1	TGTGCCAGCAGCTCCCATAAACAGGGGGGCATCACCTTC	CASSSHKQGGITF
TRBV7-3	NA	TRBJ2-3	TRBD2	TGTGCCAGCAGCGTGGGGGGGAGAGGAGGGAATACGCAGTATTTT	CASSVGGRGGNTQYF
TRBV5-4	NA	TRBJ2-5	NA	TGTGCCAGCAGCTTGGGGGGGGTAGCGAACTTGGGAGAGACCCAGTACTTC	CASSLGGVANLGETQYF
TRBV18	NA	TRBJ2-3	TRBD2	TGTGCCAGCTCACCGGAACTAGCGGACGATACGCAGTATTTT	CASSPELADDTQYF
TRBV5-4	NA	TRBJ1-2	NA	TGTGCCAGCAGCTTGGCAGGGTCTCAGTCGGAAGGCTACACCTTC	CASSLAGSQSEGYTF
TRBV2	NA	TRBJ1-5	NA	TGTGCCAGCAGTGGGCAGAGCAATCAGCCCCAGCATTTT	CASSGQSNQPQHF
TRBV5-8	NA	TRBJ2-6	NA	TGTGCCAGCAGCCTTATCAGTGGGGCCAACGTCCTGACTTTC	CASSLISGANVLTF
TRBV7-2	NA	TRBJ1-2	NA	TGTGCCAGCAGCCCAGAAATGGGGCTCGGCTACACCTTC	CASSPEMGLGYTF
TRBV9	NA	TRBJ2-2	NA	TGTGCCAGCAGCCCGGGTGGGTCCGTCACCGGGGAGCTGTTTTTT	CASSPGGSVTGELFF
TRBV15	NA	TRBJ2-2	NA	TGTGCCACCAGGGGGGGTAATCCCGGGGAGCTGTTTTTT	CATRGGNPGELFF
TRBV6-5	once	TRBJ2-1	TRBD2	TGTGCCAGCAGTTCCCTAGCGGGAATGGATGAGCAGTTCTTC	CASSSLAGMDEQFF
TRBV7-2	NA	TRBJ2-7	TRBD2	TGTGCCAGCAGTCGTAAGGCCACGACTAGCGGCGTAGCCGAGCAGTACTTC	CASSRKATTSGVAEQYF
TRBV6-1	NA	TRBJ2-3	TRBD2	TGTGCCAGCGCCCGACTAGCGGGAGGGCCAAATACGCAGTATTTT	CASARLAGGPNTQYF
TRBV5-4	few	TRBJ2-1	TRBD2	TGTGCCAGCAGCTTGGTTCGGGGGGGCTCCAATGAGCAGTTCTTC	CASSLVRGGSNEQFF
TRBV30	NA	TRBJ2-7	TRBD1	TGTGCCTGGAGTGAGGGACAGGGGGGCTACGAGCAGTACTTC	CAWSEGQGGYEQYF
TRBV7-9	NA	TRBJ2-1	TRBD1	TGTGCCAGCAGCTTCCGGGACAGGGTGATTAATGAGCAGTTCTTC	CASSFRDRVINEQFF
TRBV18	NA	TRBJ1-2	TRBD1	TGTGCCAGCTCACCTACTTCGACAGGGACCATCTATGGCTACACCTTC	CASSPTSTGTIYGYTF
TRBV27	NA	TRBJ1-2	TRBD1	TGTGCCAGCAGTTTAGAAGCAGGGGGCAACTATGGCTACACCTTC	CASSLEAGGNYGYTF
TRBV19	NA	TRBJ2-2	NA	TGTGCCAGTATTCGGGATTTCAACACCGGGGAGCTGTTTTTT	CASIRDFNTGELFF